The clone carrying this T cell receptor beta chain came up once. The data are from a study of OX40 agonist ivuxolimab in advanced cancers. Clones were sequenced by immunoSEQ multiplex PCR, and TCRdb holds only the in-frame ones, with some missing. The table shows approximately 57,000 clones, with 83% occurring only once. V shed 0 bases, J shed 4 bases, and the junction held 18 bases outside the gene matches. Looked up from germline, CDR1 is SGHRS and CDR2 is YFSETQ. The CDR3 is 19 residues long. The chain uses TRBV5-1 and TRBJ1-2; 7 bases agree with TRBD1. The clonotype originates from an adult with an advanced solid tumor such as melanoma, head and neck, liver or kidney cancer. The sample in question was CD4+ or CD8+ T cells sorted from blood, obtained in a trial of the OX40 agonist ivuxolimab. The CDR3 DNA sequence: TGCGCCAGCAGCTTGGGTGACAGGGCCAATCCCGGATCGACCTATGGCTACACCTTC. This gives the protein CASSLGDRANPGSTYGYTF.